Each of the 18 T cell receptor beta chains below was sequenced from the same sample in a study of blood T cells in healthy people across ages (dated by TCRdb to between 2015 and 2017). The library relied on 5' RACE. Sequencer: Illumina HiSeq 2500. A second PCR of roughly 7 to 12 cycles was run with a J-beta primer mix and a sample-barcoded 5' primer. TCRdb's own reprocessing of the public reads used fastp at Q25 and MiXCR and kept productive beta chains. Each CDR3 protein gets just one entry, which takes the most common genes and DNA from the rows behind it. The sample table records about 640,000 distinct CDR3 sequences; about 43% of these occur just once. Clones ranked in the top ten supply 25% to 35% of the sample. Input material: blood. These receptors all stem from a man at least 80 years old in good health.

CDR3 in amino acids: CATSRGHFSNQPQHF. In nucleotides, the CDR3 is TGTGCCACCAGCAGAGGACATTTTAGCAATCAGCCCCAGCATTTT. The chain is built from TRBV15 and TRBJ1-5; no definite D call. Between the trimmed V and J ends, which lost 1 base and 0 bases, there was a span of 7 bases. The CDR3 covers 15 residues. CDR1 and CDR2 from the germline V gene are LNHNV and YYDKDF (reference sequence).

The chain uses TRBV20-1 and TRBJ2-6; D is ambiguous. Germline CDR1 DFQATT, CDR2 SNEGSKA (reference sequence). There are 17 residues in the CDR3. Trimming took 0 bases from V and 0 from J, leaving 12 bases between them. CDR3 residues: CSARDSGYHSGANVLTF. The DNA for the CDR3 is TGCAGTGCTAGAGATTCAGGATACCACTCTGGGGCCAACGTCCTGACTTTC.

This clonotype was seen repeatedly, ten times or more. V usage is TRBV7-3 and J usage is TRBJ2-3; a possible D gene is TRBD2 (6 bases). This CDR3 is 14 amino acids long. The germline V and J ends were trimmed by 8 bases and 0 bases, with 12 bases remaining between them. The germline V gene has CDR1 SGHTA and CDR2 FQGTGA. CDR3 protein: CASSVGTSTDTQYF. CDR3 sequence (DNA): TGTGCCAGCTCGGTCGGGACTAGCACAGATACGCAGTATTTT. The variable domain in full, completed from reference TRBV7-3 and TRBJ2-3, reads GAGVSQTPSNKVTEKGKYVELRCDPISGHTALYWYRQSLGQGPEFLIYFQGTGAADDSGLPNDRFFAVRPEGSVSTLKIQRTERGDSAVYLCASSVGTSTDTQYFGPGTRLTVL.

The V gene is TRBV20-1, the J gene TRBJ1-2; D call uncertain. The V end was cut by 6 bases, the J end by 0 bases, with 8 bases between. CDR1 and CDR2 from the germline V gene are DFQATT and SNEGSKA (reference sequence). The CDR3 is 12 amino acids. The CDR3 sequence: CSARRTNYGYTF. The CDR3 coding sequence is TGCAGTGCCCGGCGGACTAACTATGGCTACACCTTC.

The chain has TRBV20-1 and TRBJ2-7; tentatively, D is TRBD2 (5 bases). This CDR3 spans 15 amino acids. Per the germline V gene, CDR1 is DFQATT and CDR2 is SNEGSKA (reference sequence). With 0 bases removed from V and 4 bases from J, the gap between germline ends came to 16 bases. The CDR3 is CSARDAVGEGYEQYF. The CDR3 coding sequence is TGCAGTGCTAGAGATGCGGTCGGGGAAGGTTACGAGCAGTACTTC.

Note on this clonotype: A much larger clone differs by one base, so this may be a read error. This chain connects TRBV6-5 to TRBJ2-5; D ambiguous. The ends were cut back, 2 bases at V and 7 bases at J, with 5 bases in the middle. CDR1 MNHEY and CDR2 SVGAGI come from the germline V gene. This CDR3 spans 11 amino acids. This CDR3 is CASSYAGTQYF. As DNA, the CDR3 is TGTGCCAGCAGTTACGCCGGGACCCAGTACTTC.

The V call is TRBV6-5, the J call TRBJ1-6; D unresolved. Trimming stripped 2 bases from V and 10 bases from J, with 9 bases between. The germline gives CDR1 MNHEY, CDR2 SVGAGI. The CDR3 runs 13 residues. The DNA for the CDR3 is TGTGCCAGCAGTTACGGGGTAATGTCACCCCTCCACTTT. Translated: CASSYGVMSPLHF.

The chain recombines TRBV7-6 with TRBJ2-1, with 13 bases identical to TRBD2. Germline V gene lookup returns CDR1 SGHVS and CDR2 FNYEAQ. The CDR3 sequence is 15 residues long. With V trimmed by 4 bases and J by 8 bases, 5 bases remained unmatched. The chain's CDR3 is CASSSGLAGRDEQFF. The CDR3 DNA is TGTGCCAGCAGCTCGGGACTAGCGGGAAGGGATGAGCAGTTCTTC.

The rearrangement links TRBV12-3 or TRBV12-4 to TRBJ1-5; no definite D call. V dropped 4 bases and J dropped 12 bases, with 16 bases sitting between them. CDR3 length equals 13 residues. CDR3 protein: CASSSAEEFGQHF. The DNA for the CDR3 is TGTGCCAGCAGTTCCGCGGAGGAATTTGGCCAGCATTTT.

A few counts support this clonotype. The chain combines TRBV6-1 with TRBJ2-1; D remains ambiguous. Trimming pared 4 bases from V and 5 bases from J, leaving 12 bases between. The CDR3 is made up of 14 amino acids. Germline assignment: CDR1 MNHNS and CDR2 SASEGT. This CDR3 is CASSAGSINNEQFF. The CDR3, as DNA: TGTGCCAGCAGTGCAGGCAGTATTAACAATGAGCAGTTCTTC.

This clonotype showed up just a few times. The chain joins TRBV28 to TRBJ2-1, with 12 bases identical to TRBD2. V trimming: 6 bases; J trimming: 7 bases; junction bases outside the gene matches: 13. Germline CDR1 is MDHEN and CDR2 is SYDVKM. This CDR3 is 17 amino acids long. The CDR3 loop reads CASSRGLAGGRINEQFF. CDR3 in DNA: TGTGCCAGCAGCAGGGGGCTAGCGGGAGGGAGAATAAATGAGCAGTTCTTC.

V gene TRBV11-2 combines with J gene TRBJ2-1; tentative D call: TRBD2 (6 bases). Germline CDR1 is SGHAT and CDR2 is FQNNGV. Deletions cut 5 bases from V and 9 bases from J, with 20 bases between. This CDR3 has 15 amino acids. CDR3 residues: CASSTQLGLTREQFF. CDR3 nucleotide sequence: TGTGCCAGCAGCACGCAACTGGGACTTACACGTGAGCAGTTCTTC.

V usage is TRBV3-1 and J usage is TRBJ2-7; TRBD2 agrees at 7 bases. The V segment lost 1 base and the J segment 4 bases; nucleotides outside the gene matches: 7. The CDR3 is 15 residues long. Germline CDR1 reads LGHDT; CDR2 reads YNNKEL (reference sequence). In nucleotides, the CDR3 is TGTGCCAGCAGCCAAGTTTCTAGCGGTACTTACGAGCAGTACTTC. Its translation: CASSQVSSGTYEQYF.

This clonotype was picked up a small number of times. The genes are TRBV7-2 and TRBJ1-2, with 7 bases that match TRBD1. The V gene's germline CDR1 is SGHTA and CDR2 FQGNSA. Trimming cost V 4 bases and J 4 bases; bases outside gene matches: 9. This CDR3 is built from 15 residues. The CDR3 is CASSSQGPVVYGYTF. CDR3 in DNA: TGTGCCAGCAGCTCACAGGGGCCCGTTGTCTATGGCTACACCTTC.

The rearrangement uses TRBV12-3 or TRBV12-4 and TRBJ2-7; D is tentatively TRBD1 or TRBD2 (5 bases each). The CDR3 extends over 15 amino acids. Trimming took 3 bases from V and 2 from J, leaving 14 bases between them. CDR3 DNA: TGTGCCAGCAGTTTGGCCGGGACGGTAACCTACGAGCAGTACTTC. As protein: CASSLAGTVTYEQYF.

The V gene is TRBV5-4, the J gene TRBJ2-6, with TRBD2 as a possible D gene (6 bases). Trimming pared 5 bases from V and 0 bases from J, leaving 21 bases between. The CDR3 loop spans 19 amino acids. Looked up from germline, CDR1 is SGHNT and CDR2 is YYREEE (reference sequence). The CDR3 here is CASRTRIPGLSSGANVLTF. DNA of the CDR3: TGTGCCAGCAGGACACGCATACCGGGACTTAGCTCTGGGGCCAACGTCCTGACTTTC.

The chain has TRBV20-1 and TRBJ2-7; 13 positions agree with TRBD2. The CDR3 extends over 20 amino acids. Germline assignment: CDR1 DFQATT and CDR2 SNEGSKA (reference sequence). The ends lost 1 base at V and 0 bases at J; junction bases unmatched: 15. CDR3 in amino acids: CSARVPPGTSGTSSSYEQYF. CDR3 sequence (DNA): TGCAGTGCTAGAGTCCCTCCAGGGACTAGCGGGACTTCGAGCTCCTACGAGCAGTACTTC.

CDR3 DNA: TGTGCCAGCAGTTACGGGGCTAGCGGGAGGGCCTACAATGAGCAGTTCTTC. Translated, it gives CASSYGASGRAYNEQFF. The chain couples TRBV6-2 or TRBV6-3 to TRBJ2-1; 12 bases are shared with TRBD2. The CDR3 sequence is 17 residues long. CDR1 and CDR2 from the germline V gene are MNHEY and SVGEGT. Trimming at V came to 2 bases and at J to 2 bases, leaving 4 bases not matched to a gene.